The 13 T cell receptor beta chains below all came from one sample that was sequenced in a study of cytomegalovirus exposure and HLA in healthy donors. Primers included in the PCR were 60 Vbeta and 13 Jbeta primers. Profiling relied on immunoSEQ multiplex PCR, and the TCRdb table lists in-frame clones only, not all of them. Of about 130,000 clones in the sample, over 75% were seen once. The sequencing sample was made of PBMCs. Receptors were obtained from a man aged 25-45 years in good health.

The rearrangement uses TRBV2 and TRBJ2-3, with 7 positions matching TRBD2. With 9 bases clipped from V and 4 bases from J, the junction kept 7 bases outside the gene matches. This CDR3 spans 13 amino acids. CDR1 and CDR2 (germline): SNHLY, FYNNEI. The CDR3 DNA reads as TGTGCCAGGGAGGGTGCGGGGGCAGATACGCAGTATTTT. Protein product: CAREGAGADTQYF.

The CDR3 DNA follows: TGTGCCAGCAGCTGGGGAGCGCGGAGCAGCACAGATACGCAGTATTTT. Protein product: CASSWGARSSTDTQYF. The rearrangement joins TRBV11-2 to TRBJ2-3; possible D gene TRBD2, 5 bases. With 4 bases removed from V and 0 bases from J, the gap between germline ends came to 14 bases. The CDR3 loop spans 16 amino acids. The germline CDR1 and CDR2 sequences are SGHAT and FQNNGV.

V is TRBV19 and J is TRBJ1-2; TRBD1 matches 7 bases. The CDR3 is made up of 18 amino acids. The V gene's germline CDR1 is LNHDA and CDR2 SQIVND (reference sequence). Unmatched junction bases numbered 21, after V lost 6 bases and J lost 5 bases. The chain's CDR3 is CASRTTGVGGMAIYGYTF. CDR3 coding DNA: TGTGCCAGTAGGACCACAGGGGTTGGTGGCATGGCCATTTATGGCTACACCTTC.

This chain uses TRBV6-5 with TRBJ2-1; 11 bases agree with TRBD2. Trimming at V came to 4 bases and at J to 3 bases, leaving 2 bases not matched to a gene. The CDR3 extends over 15 amino acids. Germline-derived CDR1 and CDR2 are MNHEY and SVGAGI. DNA of the CDR3: TGTGCCAGCAGTTTGACTAGCGGGGACTACAATGAGCAGTTCTTC. As protein: CASSLTSGDYNEQFF.

The CDR3 DNA sequence: TGCGCCAGCAGCCAAGAGGGAGTCTCTGGAAACACCATATATTTT. Translated, it gives CASSQEGVSGNTIYF. The V and J genes are TRBV4-1 and TRBJ1-3; D is unresolved. V was shortened by 0 bases and J by 0 bases, with 6 bases between the two germline ends. The germline V gene has CDR1 MGHRA and CDR2 YSYEKL. The CDR3 has 15 residues.

The V call is TRBV5-5, the J call TRBJ2-3; perhaps TRBD2 as D (5 bases). With 4 bases removed from V and 6 bases from J, the gap between germline ends came to 9 bases. The CDR3 extends over 12 amino acids. CDR1 and CDR2 (germline): SGHKS, YYEKEE (reference sequence). CDR3 residues: CASSPVADTQYF. CDR3 nucleotide sequence: TGTGCCAGCAGCCCAGTAGCGGATACGCAGTATTTT.

The V and J genes are TRBV7-3 and TRBJ2-5; 15 bases align to TRBD2. The CDR3 length is 16 residues. Per the germline V gene, CDR1 is SGHTA and CDR2 is FQGTGA. Trimming took 5 bases from V and 4 from J; bases not matched to a gene: 5. CDR3 bases: TGTGCCAGCAGCCAAGGGGGACTAGCGGGAGGAGAGACCCAGTACTTC. This translates into CASSQGGLAGGETQYF.

The rearrangement uses TRBV10-3 and TRBJ1-1; TRBD1 matches at 9 bases. The germline gives CDR1 ENHRY, CDR2 SYGVKD. The ends lost 11 bases at V and 1 base at J; junction bases unmatched: 8. CDR3 size: 14 residues. DNA for the CDR3: TGTGCCGCGGGGAGGGGACAGGGGAACACTGAAGCTTTCTTT. It is translated as CAAGRGQGNTEAFF.

V gene TRBV7-8 combines with J gene TRBJ2-2, with a possible D match to TRBD1 (5 bases). Between the trimmed V and J ends, which lost 1 base and 4 bases, there was a span of 10 bases. The CDR3 is made up of 15 amino acids. Germline V gives CDR1 SGHVS, CDR2 FQNEAQ. CDR3 amino acids: CASSLGGEVTGELFF. The CDR3 DNA is TGTGCCAGCAGCTTAGGGGGCGAAGTCACCGGGGAGCTGTTTTTT.

The chain has TRBV5-5 and TRBJ1-2; TRBD1 matches at 9 bases. Germline trimming cut 4 bases from V and 3 bases from J; bases unmatched to any gene: 1. Germline V CDR1 and CDR2: SGHKS, YYEKEE (reference sequence). The CDR3 length is 13 residues. CDR3 DNA sequence: TGTGCCAGCAGCAGGACAGGGGACTATGGCTACACCTTC. Residues: CASSRTGDYGYTF.

The V call is TRBV7-2, the J call TRBJ2-7; 8 positions match TRBD2. The CDR3 runs to 15 residues. With V trimmed by 1 base and J by 5 bases, 7 bases remained unmatched. Germline V gene data show CDR1 as SGHTA and CDR2 as FQGNSA. CDR3 in DNA: TGTGCCAGCAGCTTAGTGGGAGCGGGAGTGGACGAGCAGTACTTC. Amino acids: CASSLVGAGVDEQYF.

This clone appeared a single time. This sequence joins TRBV9 and TRBJ1-3; a weak D match, TRBD1 (5 bases). The germline gives CDR1 SGDLS, CDR2 YYNGEE. V was trimmed by 4 bases and J by 1 base, leaving 9 bases between them. This CDR3 contains 14 residues. CDR3 DNA: TGTGCCAGCAGCCCCCGGGGGTCTGGAAACACCATATATTTT. Protein sequence: CASSPRGSGNTIYF. Combining the CDR3 with reference TRBV9 and TRBJ1-3 gives the whole variable domain DSGVTQTPKHLITATGQRVTLRCSPRSGDLSVYWYQQSLDQGLQFLIQYYNGEERAKGNILERFSAQQFPDLHSELNLSSLELGDSALYFCASSPRGSGNTIYFGEGSWLTVV.

The chain combines TRBV28 with TRBJ2-7; TRBD2 agrees at 8 bases. Germline loops: CDR1 MDHEN, CDR2 SYDVKM. The V segment lost 5 bases and the J segment 6 bases; nucleotides outside the gene matches: 9. The CDR3 consists of 14 residues. CDR3 nucleotides: TGTGCCAGCAGTCCTGCTAGCGGGTCCCCCGAGCAGTACTTC. This translates into CASSPASGSPEQYF.